This entry lists 19 T cell receptor beta chains sequenced from one sample in a study of T cell changes during pregnancy in multiple sclerosis. Profiled with immunoSEQ multiplex PCR; TCRdb holds only in-frame clones, not every one. The profile shows roughly 69,000 clones, 90% to 95% of them singletons. The material sequenced was peripheral blood, taken after pregnancy. These receptor sequences come from a female donor with multiple sclerosis, enrolled in a pregnancy study.

J is TRBJ2-1 and V is TRBV5-1; a weak D match, TRBD1 (5 bases). CDR1 is SGHRS, CDR2 YFSETQ, per germline. With 0 bases removed from V and 9 bases from J, the gap between germline ends came to 13 bases. CDR3 size: 14 residues. The CDR3 DNA is TGCGCCAGCAGCTTGGAGCCCAGGGTTAGTGAGCAGTTCTTC. It specifies CASSLEPRVSEQFF. Filled out from reference TRBV5-1 and TRBJ2-1, the complete variable domain reads KAGVTQTPRYLIKTRGQQVTLSCSPISGHRSVSWYQQTPGQGLQFLFEYFSETQRNKGNFPGRFSGRQFSNSRSEMNVSTLELGDSALYLCASSLEPRVSEQFFGPGTRLTVL.

The rearrangement joins TRBV11-2 to TRBJ2-5, with D possibly TRBD1 on 6 matching bases. Germline CDR1 is SGHAT and CDR2 is FQNNGV. With 3 bases removed from V and 2 bases from J, the gap between germline ends came to 22 bases. The CDR3 loop spans 18 amino acids. CDR3 sequence reads: CASSFPPGAHGVQETQYF. The DNA of the CDR3 is TGTGCCAGCAGCTTCCCCCCAGGGGCCCACGGGGTACAAGAGACCCAGTACTTC.

This chain links TRBV30 with TRBJ2-5; 8 nucleotides agree with TRBD2. Gene TRBJ2-7 matches the end of the DNA better, so the J call may be wrong. The CDR3 is 16 residues long. CDR1 is GTSNPN, CDR2 SVGIG, per germline (reference sequence). CDR3 protein: CAWSVLELADTYEQYF. CDR3 bases: TGTGCCTGGAGTGTACTTGAACTAGCGGACACCTACGAGCAGTACTTC.

The chain employs TRBV5-4 and TRBJ1-1, with D maybe TRBD1 (6 bases). With 2 bases removed from V and 0 bases from J, the gap between germline ends came to 17 bases. CDR1 SGHNT and CDR2 YYREEE come from the germline V gene (reference sequence). The CDR3 covers 17 residues. CDR3 DNA sequence: TGTGCCAGCAGCTTCAGGTCAGGGGCAAGAGTGAACACTGAAGCTTTCTTT. Translating gives CASSFRSGARVNTEAFF.

The rearrangement uses TRBV6-1 and TRBJ1-5; D might be TRBD1 (5 bases). CDR3 length equals 15 residues. Looked up from germline, CDR1 is MNHNS and CDR2 is SASEGT. Trimming cost V 6 bases and J 1 base, with 13 bases left between them. The CDR3 loop reads CASRAGGGSNQPQHF. CDR3 nucleotide sequence: TGTGCCAGCAGGGCGGGGGGAGGAAGCAATCAGCCCCAGCATTTT.

J is TRBJ2-3 and V is TRBV27; 12 nucleotides align to TRBD2. V was clipped by 5 bases and J by 4 bases; unmatched bases: 7. Germline V CDR1 and CDR2: MNHEY, SMNVEV (reference sequence). The CDR3 is made up of 16 amino acids. The CDR3 sequence: CASSPSGGDWADTQYF. The CDR3, as DNA: TGTGCCAGCAGTCCTAGCGGGGGGGATTGGGCAGATACGCAGTATTTT.

Written as DNA, the CDR3 is TGTGCCAGCGGATCGATAGCGGGATTGACCTACGAGCAGTACTTC. Translation: CASGSIAGLTYEQYF. This chain connects TRBV2 to TRBJ2-7, with 8 positions matching TRBD2. Germline CDR1 is SNHLY and CDR2 is FYNNEI. This CDR3 spans 15 amino acids. Trimming took 8 bases from V and 2 from J; bases not matched to a gene: 11.

The CDR3 region has the DNA TGTGCCAGCAGCTCCGGACTAGCGGGACCCACAGATACGCAGTATTTT. Translating it yields CASSSGLAGPTDTQYF. V is TRBV7-2 and J is TRBJ2-3, with TRBD2 identical over 12 bases. From germline, CDR1 is SGHTA and CDR2 FQGNSA. The CDR3 length is 16 residues. V gave up 4 bases and J gave up 2 bases; unmatched junction bases: 4.

This chain joins TRBV4-2 and TRBJ2-1; 10 nucleotides agree with TRBD2. The CDR3 runs to 15 residues. Germline assignment: CDR1 LGHNA and CDR2 YNFKEQ. The V and J ends lost 5 bases and 5 bases, in that order; junction bases with no gene match: 6. The chain's CDR3 is CASSYTSGVNNEQFF. As DNA, the CDR3 is TGTGCCAGCAGCTACACTAGCGGGGTTAACAATGAGCAGTTCTTC.

The V gene is TRBV25-1, the J gene TRBJ1-5; D is unresolved. The germline V gene has CDR1 MGHDK and CDR2 SYGVNS. The CDR3 extends over 14 amino acids. With 6 bases removed from V and 6 bases from J, the gap between germline ends came to 15 bases. CDR3 amino acids: CASSANPRGQPQHF. CDR3 DNA sequence: TGTGCCAGCAGCGCCAACCCTCGGGGTCAGCCCCAGCATTTT. Full variable domain (remainder filled in from reference TRBV25-1 and TRBJ1-5): EADIYQTPRYLVIGTGKKITLECSQTMGHDKMYWYQQDPGMELHLIHYSYGVNSTEKGDLSSESTVSRIRTEHFPLTLESARPSHTSQYLCASSANPRGQPQHFGDGTRLSIL.

As DNA, the CDR3 is TGTGCCAGCAGCCAATTGGGCAGGGGCGTCGGTCAACTGTTTTTT. This encodes CASSQLGRGVGQLFF. This rearrangement joins TRBV7-2 to TRBJ1-4; D might be TRBD1 (6 bases). Germline CDR1 SGHTA, CDR2 FQGNSA. V was cut by 5 bases and J by 12 bases, with 22 bases left in between. The CDR3 spans 15 residues.

The chain has TRBV18 and TRBJ1-4; D perhaps matches TRBD1 (6 bases). Trimming pared 4 bases from V and 8 bases from J, leaving 14 bases between. The CDR3 has 14 residues. Germline CDR1 is KGHSH and CDR2 is LQKENI. The CDR3 DNA reads TGTGCCAGCTCACGGAACAGGGCGGAAGAAAAACTGTTTTTT. It codes for CASSRNRAEEKLFF.

The chain links TRBV6-1 to TRBJ2-3; 8 bases line up with TRBD1. Germline V CDR1 and CDR2: MNHNS, SASEGT. V was pared by 6 bases and J by 5 bases, with 7 bases of the junction left unmatched. The CDR3 has 14 amino acids. The CDR3 bases are TGTGCCAGCAGGGCGACAGGGGTCCTAGATACGCAGTATTTT. It codes for CASRATGVLDTQYF.

The rearrangement links TRBV6-5 to TRBJ2-7; maybe TRBD1 (6 bases). Germline V gene data show CDR1 as MNHEY and CDR2 as SVGAGI. V was pared by 5 bases and J by 3 bases, with 14 bases between. CDR3 length equals 14 residues. The DNA of the CDR3 is TGTGCCAGCAGTCCCGACAGGACAAACTACGAGCAGTACTTC. Translating it yields CASSPDRTNYEQYF.

CDR3 residues: CASSQETGSSYEQYF. The CDR3 DNA sequence: TGCGCCAGCAGCCAAGAGACCGGGAGCTCCTACGAGCAGTACTTC. The J gene is TRBJ2-7, the V gene TRBV4-3; tentative D call: TRBD2 (6 bases). V lost 0 bases and J 0 bases, leaving 9 bases between the germline ends. Germline V gene lookup returns CDR1 LGHNA and CDR2 YSLEER. The CDR3 spans 15 residues.

The V gene is TRBV19, the J gene TRBJ1-1; the match to TRBD1 covers 7 bases. V lost 4 bases, J lost 0 bases, and 5 bases stayed unmatched. There are 15 residues in the CDR3. Germline V gene data show CDR1 as LNHDA and CDR2 as SQIVND (reference sequence). As DNA, the CDR3 is TGTGCCAGTAGTACGGGACAGATAATGAACACTGAAGCTTTCTTT. Translating it yields CASSTGQIMNTEAFF.

The chain carries TRBV2 and TRBJ2-7; no clear D gene. CDR1 SNHLY and CDR2 FYNNEI come from the germline V gene. Trimming removed 5 bases from V and 3 bases from J, with 5 bases in between. This CDR3 is built from 11 residues. CDR3 sequence: CASSSIYEQYF. The CDR3 nucleotides are TGTGCCAGCAGTTCTATCTACGAGCAGTACTTC.

The chain has TRBV11-2 and TRBJ2-7, with 8 nucleotides matching TRBD2. V trimming: 1 base; J trimming: 0 bases; junction bases outside the gene matches: 5. Germline V gene lookup returns CDR1 SGHAT and CDR2 FQNNGV. This CDR3 has 16 residues. CDR3 in DNA: TGTGCCAGCAGCTTAGCGGCGGGAGGATTCTCCTACGAGCAGTACTTC. It translates to CASSLAAGGFSYEQYF.

V is TRBV4-1 and J is TRBJ2-7; D is possibly TRBD2 (6 bases). Per germline, CDR1 MGHRA and CDR2 YSYEKL. The CDR3 length is 16 residues. V lost 1 base and J lost 0, with 13 bases in between. CDR3: CASSQAPGGPSYEQYF. The CDR3 DNA follows: TGCGCCAGCAGCCAAGCGCCCGGAGGGCCCTCCTACGAGCAGTACTTC.